This is a list of T cell receptor beta chains from one sample in a study of blood T cell repertoires in COVID-19. Produced via immunoSEQ multiplex PCR; TCRdb's table is partial and in-frame only. Of a few hundred thousand clones listed, 80% to 90% are singletons. The source material was peripheral blood. Receptor source: a woman of 80 years or more with COVID-19, enrolled during active disease. Each CDR3 is given with its conserved first and last residue. D genes are given only for firm matches. Clone size is stated in some rows and not others, as once, few, many or a class when expanded.

abundance	j_gene	v_gene	d_gene	CDR3aa	CDR3nt
.	TRBJ1-4	TRBV7-2	.	CASSLGQVNEKLFF	TGTGCCAGCAGCTTAGGGCAGGTTAATGAAAAACTGTTTTTT
.	TRBJ1-1	TRBV7-2	.	CASSLVQNTEAFF	TGTGCCAGCAGCTTAGTCCAGAACACTGAAGCTTTCTTT
.	TRBJ2-3	TRBV6-1	.	CASSEQQTDTQYF	TGTGCCAGCAGTGAGCAACAGACAGATACGCAGTATTTT
.	TRBJ2-5	TRBV30	TRBD1	CAWTSQGETQYF	TGTGCCTGGACGTCACAGGGGGAGACCCAGTACTTC
.	TRBJ1-4	TRBV6-5	TRBD1	CASAKGATNEKLFF	TGTGCCAGCGCTAAGGGGGCTACTAATGAAAAACTGTTTTTT
.	TRBJ1-1	TRBV7-8	.	CASSLSPGMNTEAFF	TGTGCCAGCAGCTTAAGTCCGGGAATGAACACTGAAGCTTTCTTT
.	TRBJ2-5	TRBV5-1	TRBD1	CASSLATYLQGAGETQYF	TGCGCCAGCAGCTTGGCGACGTATCTACAGGGGGCCGGGGAGACCCAGTACTTC
once	TRBJ2-2	TRBV7-2	TRBD1	CASSLGDRSNTGELFF	TGTGCCAGCAGCTTAGGGGACAGATCGAACACCGGGGAGCTGTTTTTT
.	TRBJ2-3	TRBV5-4	TRBD2	CASSRDYTTDTQYF	TGTGCCAGCAGCAGGGACTACACCACAGATACGCAGTATTTT
.	TRBJ2-3	TRBV4-2	TRBD2	CASSQVAGGTDTQYF	TGTGCCAGCAGCCAAGTGGCGGGGGGCACAGATACGCAGTATTTT
.	TRBJ1-1	TRBV28	TRBD1	CASRVSGTGTSEAFF	TGTGCCAGCAGGGTTTCCGGGACAGGGACTTCTGAAGCTTTCTTT
.	TRBJ2-1	TRBV28	TRBD2	CASSLAGDNEQFF	TGTGCCAGCAGTCTAGCGGGGGACAATGAGCAGTTCTTC
.	TRBJ1-2	TRBV6-4	.	CASSGGLNYGYTF	TGTGCCAGCAGTGGCGGCCTCAACTATGGCTACACCTTC
.	TRBJ2-5	TRBV16	.	CASSQSAQGGETQYF	TGTGCCAGCAGCCAATCTGCCCAGGGTGGCGAGACCCAGTACTTC
.	TRBJ1-6	TRBV2	TRBD1	CASGSGTGVNSPLHF	TGTGCCAGCGGCAGCGGGACAGGGGTCAATTCACCCCTCCACTTT
.	TRBJ1-2	TRBV11-2	.	CASSLDPGSYGYTF	TGTGCCAGCAGCTTAGATCCAGGGTCCTATGGCTACACCTTC
.	TRBJ2-2	TRBV5-5	TRBD1	CASSLARGQVGGAGELFF	TGTGCCAGCAGCTTGGCCCGGGGACAGGTCGGGGGAGCCGGGGAGCTGTTTTTT
.	TRBJ1-2	TRBV6-6	.	CASSPTRDGGGYTF	TGTGCCAGCAGTCCTACCCGGGACGGAGGGGGCTACACCTTC
.	TRBJ1-1	TRBV29-1	.	CSVFNGVNTEAFF	TGCAGCGTATTCAACGGGGTGAACACTGAAGCTTTCTTT
.	TRBJ2-1	TRBV7-9	TRBD2	CASSPRATHGGSYNEQFF	TGTGCCAGCAGCCCTCGGGCCACACACGGGGGGTCCTACAATGAGCAGTTCTTC
.	TRBJ2-1	TRBV10-3	TRBD1	CATGGDRQNNEQFF	TGTGCCACCGGCGGGGACAGGCAAAACAATGAGCAGTTCTTC
.	TRBJ1-2	TRBV19	TRBD1	CASSTRDRRPNYGYTF	TGTGCCAGTAGTACGCGGGACAGGAGGCCTAACTATGGCTACACCTTC
.	TRBJ2-3	TRBV19	.	CASSKVGKSTDTQYF	TGTGCCAGTAGTAAGGTCGGGAAGAGCACAGATACGCAGTATTTT
.	TRBJ1-1	TRBV9	.	CASSGEGTAPVNTEAFF	TGTGCCAGCAGCGGAGAGGGCACAGCTCCCGTGAACACTGAAGCTTTCTTT
.	TRBJ2-5	TRBV24-1	TRBD1	CATSDLGTAQETQYF	TGTGCCACCAGTGACCTCGGGACAGCTCAAGAGACCCAGTACTTC